The 20 T cell receptor beta chains listed next were all sequenced from one sample in a study of Graves' ophthalmopathy and Graves' hyperthyroidism. The authors amplified TCR beta CDR3 regions, and they did so from RNA transcripts for repertoire sequencing. RT-PCR in the first round used HTBI primers; a second-round multiplex PCR followed. TCRdb ran MiXCR on the multiplex PCR reads and lists one entry per CDR3 protein. The table shows around 600,000 distinct CDR3 sequences, with under 50% occurring only once. The sample comprised peripheral blood. These receptors were taken from an adult man with Graves' ophthalmopathy.

In this sample, this clonotype turned up many times. The CDR3 bases are TGTGCCAGCAGCTTAGAAGGGCAGACTTATTCACCCCTCCACTTT. Amino acid sequence: CASSLEGQTYSPLHF. This chain links TRBV7-9 with TRBJ1-6; D is uncertain. Per germline, CDR1 SEHNR and CDR2 FQNEAQ (reference sequence). The germline V and J ends were trimmed by 1 base and 8 bases, with 12 bases remaining between them. This CDR3 has 15 amino acids. Supplemented by reference TRBV7-9 and TRBJ1-6, the full variable domain reads DTGVSQNPRHKITKRGQNVTFRCDPISEHNRLYWYRQTLGQGPEFLTYFQNEAQLEKSRLLSDRFSAERPKGSFSTLEIQRTEQGDSAMYLCASSLEGQTYSPLHFGNGTRLTVT.

The rearrangement joins TRBV24-1 to TRBJ2-2; 7 bases match TRBD2. The CDR3 covers 15 residues. The V segment lost 3 bases and the J segment 6 bases; nucleotides outside the gene matches: 6. From germline, CDR1 is KGHDR and CDR2 SFDVKD. In nucleotides, the CDR3 is TGTGCCACCAGTGATCCAGGACTAGTGTCCGGGGAGCTGTTTTTT. Translated: CATSDPGLVSGELFF.

The genes are TRBV20-1 and TRBJ2-5, with D perhaps assigned TRBD1 or TRBD2 (5 bases each). The CDR3 totals 15 residues. V was shortened by 0 bases and J by 0 bases, with 11 bases between the two germline ends. Looked up from germline, CDR1 is DFQATT and CDR2 is SNEGSKA (reference sequence). The CDR3 nucleotides read TGCAGTGCTAGAGATCGGGGCACGTACCAAGAGACCCAGTACTTC. Encoded protein: CSARDRGTYQETQYF.

The chain carries TRBV19 and TRBJ1-5; weak D call: TRBD1 (5 bases). Germline V CDR1 and CDR2: LNHDA, SQIVND (reference sequence). The V end was cut by 5 bases, the J end by 4 bases, with 18 bases between. CDR3 length: 16 amino acids. CDR3 region: CASSAGTRGGNQPQHF. CDR3 DNA: TGTGCCAGTAGTGCCGGGACCCGCGGAGGAAATCAGCCCCAGCATTTT.

This clonotype was seen more than once but under ten times. The chain combines TRBV4-2 with TRBJ1-1; D remains unclear. Germline values: CDR1 LGHNA, CDR2 YNFKEQ. Trimming pared 3 bases from V and 0 bases from J, leaving 17 bases between. CDR3 length: 17 amino acids. The CDR3 is CASSHVQNPFMNTEAFF. In nucleotides, the CDR3 is TGTGCCAGCAGCCATGTACAGAATCCCTTTATGAACACTGAAGCTTTCTTT.

DNA for the CDR3: TGTGCCAGCAGCGGAGGGGATGGGGCCAACGTCCTGACTTTC. Protein sequence: CASSGGDGANVLTF. The rearrangement joins TRBV5-5 to TRBJ2-6, with D perhaps matching TRBD2 (6 bases). The CDR3 covers 14 residues. Germline CDR1 reads SGHKS; CDR2 reads YYEKEE (reference sequence). V was trimmed by 4 bases and J by 3 bases, leaving 8 bases between them.

The table lists this clonotype with many counts. J is TRBJ2-2 and V is TRBV7-3, with D possibly matching TRBD2 (6 bases). Germline V gene lookup returns CDR1 SGHTA and CDR2 FQGTGA. This CDR3 has 15 residues. Trimming stripped 6 bases from V and 3 bases from J, with 14 bases between. The CDR3 region has the DNA TGTGCCAGCAGAAAGGACCGCGGGGACACCGGGGAGCTGTTTTTT. Translation gives CASRKDRGDTGELFF.

Many counts were recorded for this clonotype. J is TRBJ1-2 and V is TRBV11-2; D gene ambiguous. The CDR3 totals 18 residues. V lost 6 bases, J lost 2 bases, and 25 bases lay in between. Looked up from germline, CDR1 is SGHAT and CDR2 is FQNNGV. Here the CDR3 DNA reads TGTGCCAGCAGACAAGGTATGGCAGGAGCCCCGGAGAACTATGGCTACACCTTC. It encodes CASRQGMAGAPENYGYTF.

This clonotype has just a few counts. The chain links TRBV7-9 to TRBJ2-7, with 11 bases lining up with TRBD1. Germline V lookup: CDR1 SEHNR, CDR2 FQNEAQ (reference sequence). This CDR3 region has 15 residues. J gave up 3 bases and V 5 bases, and 6 bases lay outside the gene matches. Written as DNA, the CDR3 is TGTGCCAGCAGCCTGGGGACAGGGGGATTCTACGAGCAGTACTTC. This sequence encodes CASSLGTGGFYEQYF.

This clonotype was seen ten or more times. The rearrangement links TRBV9 to TRBJ1-1; D perhaps matches TRBD1 (5 bases). Per germline, CDR1 SGDLS and CDR2 YYNGEE. The CDR3 has 14 residues. V lost 3 bases, J lost 0 bases, and 9 bases lay in between. The CDR3 bases are TGTGCCAGCAGCGCCAGGGACGTGAACACTGAAGCTTTCTTT. It specifies CASSARDVNTEAFF.

The chain uses TRBV9 and TRBJ2-2, with 7 bases aligning to TRBD2. With 3 bases clipped from V and 2 bases from J, the junction kept 4 bases outside the gene matches. Germline V gene sequence: CDR1 SGDLS, CDR2 YYNGEE. This CDR3 contains 15 residues. CDR3 sequence: CASSGREFNTGELFF. The CDR3 region has the DNA TGTGCCAGCAGCGGGCGGGAGTTCAACACCGGGGAGCTGTTTTTT.

At least ten counts were recorded for this clonotype. This sequence joins TRBV12-3 or TRBV12-4 and TRBJ2-5; 14 bases line up with TRBD2. Trimming removed 4 bases from V and 4 bases from J; junction bases left unmatched: 11. The CDR3 has 18 residues. The CDR3 spells CASSYRLAGGRGGETQYF. The CDR3 DNA follows: TGTGCCAGCAGTTACAGACTAGCGGGGGGGAGAGGAGGAGAGACCCAGTACTTC.

V gene TRBV5-4 combines with J gene TRBJ2-7, with D perhaps matching TRBD1 or TRBD2 (5 bases each). CDR1 and CDR2 from the germline V gene are SGHNT and YYREEE (reference sequence). CDR3 length: 14 residues. Trimming pared 0 bases from V and 3 bases from J, leaving 10 bases between. The CDR3 sequence is CASSLEGRFYEQYF. CDR3 DNA: TGTGCCAGCAGCTTGGAGGGACGCTTCTACGAGCAGTACTTC.

This clonotype was seen repeatedly, ten times or more. CDR3 DNA: TGTGCCAGCAGTGACTGGGCTAGAGGGGGTCACGGGCAGTACTTC. Protein sequence: CASSDWARGGHGQYF. The rearrangement links TRBV6-4 to TRBJ2-7; tentatively, D is TRBD1 (6 bases). Trimming removed 1 base at V and 9 bases at J, with 19 bases between. The germline V gene encodes CDR1 MRHNA and CDR2 SNTAGT. This CDR3 has 15 amino acids.

This clonotype was recorded at least ten times. The rearrangement links TRBV7-9 to TRBJ1-1, with a possible D match to TRBD1 (5 bases). Trimming left V 5 bases short and J 8 bases short, with 9 bases between. The germline V gene encodes CDR1 SEHNR and CDR2 FQNEAQ (reference sequence). The length of the CDR3 is 11 residues. The CDR3, as DNA: TGTGCCAGCAGCCAGGAGGGGGAAGCTTTCTTT. Translation: CASSQEGEAFF.

The gene calls are TRBV5-1 and TRBJ1-4; TRBD1 is a possible D gene (5 bases). CDR1 is SGHRS, CDR2 YFSETQ, per germline. The V gene lost 0 bases and the J gene lost 2 bases, with 8 bases spanning the gap. CDR3 size: 15 residues. The DNA for the CDR3 is TGCGCCAGCAGCTTGGGACAGTGCACTAATGAAAAACTGTTTTTT. Its translation: CASSLGQCTNEKLFF.

V is TRBV6-4 and J is TRBJ1-1; D unresolved. The CDR3 consists of 15 residues. V was cut by 4 bases and J by 1 base, with 13 bases left in between. The germline CDR1 and CDR2 sequences are MRHNA and SNTAGT. The CDR3 nucleotides read TGTGCCAGCAGTGGCCCTGGACGGGAGAACACTGAAGCTTTCTTT. Protein product: CASSGPGRENTEAFF.

The V and J genes are TRBV29-1 and TRBJ1-5, with 7 bases aligning to TRBD1. Per germline, CDR1 SQVTM and CDR2 ANQGSEA. This CDR3 is built from 12 residues. Trimming cost V 7 bases and J 5 bases; bases outside gene matches: 5. CDR3 bases: TGCAGCGGTACTACAGGGGATCAGCCCCAGCATTTT. Translating gives CSGTTGDQPQHF.

There are many counts of this clonotype. The CDR3 region is CASSLGQGRQPQHF. CDR3 coding DNA: TGTGCCAGCAGTTTAGGACAGGGTCGACAGCCCCAGCATTTT. The rearrangement joins TRBV12-3 or TRBV12-4 to TRBJ1-5; the match to TRBD1 covers 7 bases. CDR3 length: 14 residues. The J segment lost 7 bases and the V segment lost 1 base, leaving 4 bases of the junction unmatched.

The V gene is TRBV9, the J gene TRBJ2-2; either TRBD1 or TRBD2 may supply D (5 bases each). CDR1 SGDLS and CDR2 YYNGEE come from the germline V gene. This CDR3 is built from 16 residues. V lost 2 bases, J lost 0 bases, and 11 bases lay in between. CDR3 loop: CASSVAGAPNTGELFF. In DNA, the CDR3 is TGTGCCAGCAGCGTGGCCGGGGCCCCGAACACCGGGGAGCTGTTTTTT. Combining the CDR3 with reference TRBV9 and TRBJ2-2 gives the whole variable domain DSGVTQTPKHLITATGQRVTLRCSPRSGDLSVYWYQQSLDQGLQFLIQYYNGEERAKGNILERFSAQQFPDLHSELNLSSLELGDSALYFCASSVAGAPNTGELFFGEGSRLTVL.